The present T cell receptor beta chain was sequenced within a study of Tregs in tolerant kidney transplant recipients. Broader study findings: No direct test of biological reproducibility was done here. The most relevant donor-specific Treg TCRbeta repertoire apparently came from expansion with activated donor B cells.

Thawed PBMCs were FACS-sorted into unstimulated CD4+CD25+CD127- regulatory T cells, CD4+CD25- non-regulatory cells, CD4 and CD8 cells. This clone was found once. The antigen is unknown. Generated by immunoSEQ multiplex PCR, the TCRdb table keeps only in-frame clones and is missing some. The profile shows some 250,000 clones, around 82% of them singletons. The sequenced material came from CD4+ T cells from blood. The TCR comes from a human donor in good health.

CDR3 residues: CASSFDRDYGYTF. CDR3 nucleotides: TGCGCCAGCAGCTTCGACAGGGACTATGGCTACACCTTC. This chain connects TRBV5-1 to TRBJ1-2; 7 bases line up with TRBD1. The CDR3 is made up of 13 amino acids. Germline V lookup: CDR1 SGHRS, CDR2 YFSETQ. The ends lost 2 bases at V and 3 bases at J; junction bases unmatched: 1.